This T cell receptor beta chain was found in a study of pediatric ulcerative colitis. Clones were read by immunoSEQ multiplex PCR, and TCRdb kept only the in-frame ones, dropping some. The table has about 15,000 clones, roughly 74% seen once. Rectal tissue came from one to two pinch biopsies taken at colonoscopy. The length of the CDR3 is 17 residues. Germline V gene lookup returns CDR1 KGHSH and CDR2 LQKENI. The germline V and J ends were trimmed by 1 base and 0 bases, with 12 bases remaining between them. The clonotype was recovered from a girl aged 5 to 17 with moderate ulcerative colitis. The sequencing sample was made of gut tissue. The chain couples TRBV18 to TRBJ2-2; D is unclear. The CDR3 DNA reads TGTGCCAGCTCACCACAGGCTCTCGTGGCGAACACCGGGGAGCTGTTTTTT. Translated, it gives CASSPQALVANTGELFF.